This paragraph covers one T cell receptor (beta chain) sequence. Its antigen remains unidentified. The study ran its PCR with 60 Vbeta and 13 Jbeta primers. Assay: immunoSEQ multiplex PCR; the TCRdb copy retains only in-frame clones and omits some. The sample consists of under 200,000 clones, under 85% of them appearing once. These data originate in a study of cytomegalovirus exposure and HLA in healthy donors. Study overall: A preliminary data release comprised roughly 85 million unique TCRs obtained from HLA-typed donors. Findings of the study overall: A later analysis found that most CMV-associated TCR beta chains appeared HLA-restricted. A few V segments could not be told apart, such as TRBV6-2 and TRBV6-3, and were left out.

The V segment lost 2 bases and the J segment 0 bases; nucleotides outside the gene matches: 28. Per germline, CDR1 SGHRS and CDR2 YFSETQ. The CDR3 loop spans 23 amino acids. This chain joins TRBV5-1 and TRBJ1-1; 7 nucleotides agree with TRBD1. The receptor was isolated from a woman between 25 and 40 years old in good health and CMV-seronegative. Material: PBMCs. The CDR3 sequence is CASSFRGEGGWGTVRPMNTEAFF. CDR3 sequence (DNA): TGCGCCAGCAGCTTCCGGGGTGAGGGTGGATGGGGGACAGTTCGACCAATGAACACTGAAGCTTTCTTT.